Here is one TCR beta chain with its context. Its recognized antigen is unknown. Base qualities are missing; no much larger clone stands one base away. The immunoSEQ Assay, a bias-controlled multiplex PCR, was used to amplify TCRbeta CDR3 regions from genomic DNA. In the paper's pipeline: Nucleated cell counts per sample were estimated from amplification of reference gene primers within the assay. Sequence reads were collapsed and filtered to measure the absolute abundance of every unique TCRbeta CDR3 rearrangement. For each sample, productive Simpson clonality was calculated by taking the square root of Simpson's diversity index across productive rearrangements. TCRdb retrieved this table from immuneACCESS and kept in-frame rearrangements only. Not all clones are present; in checked studies, unresolved V genes account for under half, and no reason is known for the remainder. V, J and clone size are those of that table, while D and trimming were read from the DNA. The sample table holds under 350,000 clones, of which roughly 90% were seen once. Clones ranked in the top ten supply about 4.6% of the sample.

The V end loses 4 bases and the J end loses 5 bases, and a stretch of 21 bases separates them. From the cysteine up to the phenylalanine, the CDR3 has a length of 16 residues. Of all the DNA, just the CDR3 is kept, 48 bases in frame from base 1. Via the germline V gene (reference sequence), CDR1 is SGHKS and CDR2 YYEKEE. The sample comes from a study of blood T cell repertoires in COVID-19 (dated by TCRdb to about 2020). About the investigation overall: Collaborator samples came from the United States, Italy and Spain and covered acute and convalescent phases of COVID-19. Where available, HLA class I and class II types were taken from metadata supplied by the sample provider and were not determined by assay-based typing. The repertoires were released in a freely available public database meant as a resource for research on the immune response to SARS-CoV-2. The samples were drawn from the first 160 participants of the ongoing ImmuneRACE study and from 1,254 subjects provided by 6 global collaborators. The material from the prospective study consisted of cDNA or gDNA derived from T cells, B-cell-depleted T cells, or PBMCs. A de-identified subject ID, COVID-19 status, age in years and sex were almost always included in the sample metadata. Subjects who had been exposed to COVID-19, were actively infected with it, or had recovered from it provided the deeply sampled blood TCRbeta repertoires that made up the dataset.

Study-wide findings and limitations: Clinical and demographic metadata were provided uncurated, with the amount varying by source and participant.

Each collaborating institution followed its own protocols to collect whole blood in K2EDTA tubes. For TCRbeta analysis, collaborators shipped samples as frozen whole blood, isolated PBMCs, or DNA extracted from either of those sample types. The receptor was isolated from a man aged 35 to 55 with acute or convalescent COVID-19. Sequencing used peripheral blood. This chain is built from TRBV5-5 and TRBJ1-1, and TRBD1 may be the D gene, going by 6 matching bases. The CDR3 protein is CASSPPPQGRRTEAFF. The DNA sequence follows: TGTGCCAGCAGCCCCCCCCCACAGGGTCGGAGGACTGAAGCTTTCTTT.